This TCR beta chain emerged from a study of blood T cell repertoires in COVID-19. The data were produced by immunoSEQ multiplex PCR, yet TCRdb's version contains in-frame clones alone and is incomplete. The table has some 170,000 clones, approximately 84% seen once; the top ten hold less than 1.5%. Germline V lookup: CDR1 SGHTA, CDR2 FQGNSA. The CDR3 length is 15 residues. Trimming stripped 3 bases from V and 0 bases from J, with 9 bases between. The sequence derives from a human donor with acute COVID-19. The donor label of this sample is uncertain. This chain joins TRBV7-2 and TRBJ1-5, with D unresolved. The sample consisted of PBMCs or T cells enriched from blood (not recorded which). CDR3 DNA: TGTGCCAGCAGCTTGCTACCGGGTAGCAATCAGCCCCAGCATTTT. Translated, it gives CASSLLPGSNQPQHF.